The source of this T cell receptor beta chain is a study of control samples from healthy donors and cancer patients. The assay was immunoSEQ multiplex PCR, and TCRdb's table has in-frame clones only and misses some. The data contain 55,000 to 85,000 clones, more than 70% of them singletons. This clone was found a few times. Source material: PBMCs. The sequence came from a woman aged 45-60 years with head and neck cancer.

The CDR3 reads CASSPDREDQPQHF. The CDR3 DNA reads TGTGCCAGCAGCCCAGACAGGGAGGATCAGCCCCAGCATTTT. V is TRBV2 and J is TRBJ1-5, with 7 bases that match TRBD1. This CDR3 is built from 14 residues. Germline lookup yields CDR1 SNHLY and CDR2 FYNNEI. V shed 6 bases, J shed 5 bases, and the junction held 7 bases outside the gene matches.